There are many counts of the clone carrying this T cell receptor (beta chain). These data are taken from a study of Graves' ophthalmopathy and Graves' hyperthyroidism. Study as a whole: Specimen type is peripheral blood, obtained at initial diagnosis before any treatment.

RNA transcripts were the template, and TCR beta CDR3 regions were amplified from them. First-round RT-PCR employed HTBI primers, with a second-round multiplex PCR after it. TCRdb re-analysed the multiplex PCR reads in MiXCR, keeping a single row per CDR3 protein. Among hundreds of thousands of distinct CDR3 sequences listed, around 21% were seen once. The ends were cut back, 0 bases at V and 2 bases at J, with 8 bases in the middle. Germline CDR1 is MNHEY and CDR2 is SVGAGI. The CDR3 covers 14 residues. The diagnosis was founded upon clinical symptoms, serum thyroxine, TRAb, thyroid ultrasound and orbital computed tomography. The authors isolated PBMCs from around 9.8 ml of fresh peripheral blood.

The sequence was collected from a woman under 30 with stable Graves' hyperthyroidism. Sequences were obtained from peripheral blood. The genes are TRBV6-5 and TRBJ2-7; D is undetermined. The CDR3 region is CASSYSGPTYEQYF. DNA for the CDR3: TGTGCCAGCAGTTACTCCGGGCCAACCTACGAGCAGTACTTC.